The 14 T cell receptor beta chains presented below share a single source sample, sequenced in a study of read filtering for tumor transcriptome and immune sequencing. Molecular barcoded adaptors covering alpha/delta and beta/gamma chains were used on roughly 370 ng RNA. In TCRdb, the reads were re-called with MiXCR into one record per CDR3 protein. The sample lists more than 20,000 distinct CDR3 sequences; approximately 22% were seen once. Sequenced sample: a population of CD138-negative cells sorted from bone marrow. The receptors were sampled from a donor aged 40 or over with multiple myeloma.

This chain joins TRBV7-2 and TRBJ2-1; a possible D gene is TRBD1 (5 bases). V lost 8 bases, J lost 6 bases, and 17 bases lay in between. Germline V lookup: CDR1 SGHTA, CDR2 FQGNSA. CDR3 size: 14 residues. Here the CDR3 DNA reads TGTGCCAGCGGTCCAGGGAAAACGGGCAATGAGCAGTTCTTC. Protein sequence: CASGPGKTGNEQFF.

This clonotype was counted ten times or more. The CDR3 is CASSPSEETQYF. In DNA form, the CDR3 reads TGTGCCAGCAGCCCCTCGGAAGAGACCCAGTACTTC. The chain recombines TRBV7-6 with TRBJ2-5; D gene uncertain. Germline lookup yields CDR1 SGHVS and CDR2 FNYEAQ. The CDR3 runs 12 residues. The V end lost 5 bases, the J end lost 3 bases, and 7 bases lay between the germline ends.

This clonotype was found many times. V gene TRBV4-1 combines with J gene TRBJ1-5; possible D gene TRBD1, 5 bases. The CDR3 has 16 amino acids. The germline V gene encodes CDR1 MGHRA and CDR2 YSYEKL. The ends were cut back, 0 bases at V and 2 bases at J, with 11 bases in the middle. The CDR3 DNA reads TGCGCCAGCAGCCAAGACGGGGGAATTGGCAATCAGCCCCAGCATTTT. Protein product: CASSQDGGIGNQPQHF.

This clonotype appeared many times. The CDR3 coding sequence is TGTGCCAGCAGCAGAATTCCGGGACAGGGCAGGAATGAGCAGTTCTTC. It translates to CASSRIPGQGRNEQFF. V is TRBV21-1 and J is TRBJ2-1; the DNA was not used to check the table's D call, TRBD1. TRBV21-1 is noted as a pseudogene. The CDR3 runs to 16 residues.

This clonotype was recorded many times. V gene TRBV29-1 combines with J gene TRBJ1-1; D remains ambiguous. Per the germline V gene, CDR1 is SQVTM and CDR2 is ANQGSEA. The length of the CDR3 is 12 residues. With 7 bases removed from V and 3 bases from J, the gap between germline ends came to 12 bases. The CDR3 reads CSGNSADTEAFF. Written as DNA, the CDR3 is TGCAGCGGTAACAGTGCTGACACTGAAGCTTTCTTT.

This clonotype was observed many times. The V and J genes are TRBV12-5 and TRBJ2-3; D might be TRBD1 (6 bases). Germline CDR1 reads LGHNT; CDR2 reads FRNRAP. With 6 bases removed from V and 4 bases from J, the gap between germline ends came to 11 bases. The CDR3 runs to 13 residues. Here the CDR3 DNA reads TGTGCTAGTGGGCAGGGGATGGCAGATACGCAGTATTTT. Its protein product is CASGQGMADTQYF.

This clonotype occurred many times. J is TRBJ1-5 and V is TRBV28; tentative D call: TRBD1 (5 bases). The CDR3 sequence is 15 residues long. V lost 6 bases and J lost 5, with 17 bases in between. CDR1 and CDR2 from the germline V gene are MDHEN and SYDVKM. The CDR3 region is CASRGPGQPHQPQHF. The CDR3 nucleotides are TGTGCCAGCAGGGGGCCAGGGCAGCCACATCAGCCCCAGCATTTT.

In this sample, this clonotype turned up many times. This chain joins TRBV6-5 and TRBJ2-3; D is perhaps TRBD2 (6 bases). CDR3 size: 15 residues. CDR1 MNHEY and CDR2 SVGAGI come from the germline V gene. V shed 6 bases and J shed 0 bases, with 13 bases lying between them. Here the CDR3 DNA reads TGTGCCAGCAGCCTTAGCGGAACTAGCACAGATACGCAGTATTTT. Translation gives CASSLSGTSTDTQYF.

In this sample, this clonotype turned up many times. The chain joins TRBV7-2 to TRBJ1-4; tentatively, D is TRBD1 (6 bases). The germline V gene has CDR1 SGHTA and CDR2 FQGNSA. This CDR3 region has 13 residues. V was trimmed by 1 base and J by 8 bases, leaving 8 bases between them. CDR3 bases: TGTGCCAGCAGCTTAGTGGGGGCAGAAAAACTGTTTTTT. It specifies CASSLVGAEKLFF.

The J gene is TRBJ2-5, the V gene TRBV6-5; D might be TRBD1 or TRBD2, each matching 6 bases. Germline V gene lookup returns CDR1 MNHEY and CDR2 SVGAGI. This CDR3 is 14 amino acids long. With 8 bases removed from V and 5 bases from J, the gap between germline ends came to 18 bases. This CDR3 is CASRTPGGGETQYF. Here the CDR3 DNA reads TGTGCCAGCCGTACACCCGGGGGCGGGGAGACCCAGTACTTC.

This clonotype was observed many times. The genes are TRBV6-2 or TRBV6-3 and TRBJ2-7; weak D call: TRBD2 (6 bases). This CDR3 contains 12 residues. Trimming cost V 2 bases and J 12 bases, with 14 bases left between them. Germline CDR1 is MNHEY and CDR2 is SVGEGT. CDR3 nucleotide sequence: TGTGCCAGCAGTTACGTGTCTAGCGAGTTGTACTTC. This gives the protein CASSYVSSELYF.

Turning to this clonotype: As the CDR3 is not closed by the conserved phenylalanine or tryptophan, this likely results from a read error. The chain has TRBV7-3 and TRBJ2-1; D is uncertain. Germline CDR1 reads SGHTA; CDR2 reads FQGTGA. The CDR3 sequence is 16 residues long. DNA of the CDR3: TGTGCCAGCAGCTTTGACTGGGCCAGCTCCTACGATGAGCAGTTCCTC. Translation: CASSFDWASSYDEQFL.

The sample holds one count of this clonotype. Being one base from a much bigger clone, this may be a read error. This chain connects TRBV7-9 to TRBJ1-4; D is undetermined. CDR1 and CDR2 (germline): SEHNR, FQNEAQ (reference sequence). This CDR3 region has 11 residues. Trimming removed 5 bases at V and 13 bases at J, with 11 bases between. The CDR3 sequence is CASSQGGRLFF. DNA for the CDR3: TGTGCCAGCAGCCAAGGCGGGAGACTGTTTTTT.

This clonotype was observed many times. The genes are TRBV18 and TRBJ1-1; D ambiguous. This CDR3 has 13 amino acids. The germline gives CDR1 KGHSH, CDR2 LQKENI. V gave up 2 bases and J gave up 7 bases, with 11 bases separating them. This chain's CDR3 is CASSPGQMNEAFF. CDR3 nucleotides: TGTGCCAGCTCACCAGGCCAGATGAATGAAGCTTTCTTT.